Below are 19 T cell receptor beta chains sequenced from a single sample in a study of blood T cells in healthy people across ages. Next came a second PCR, run for about 7 to 12 cycles, which used a sample-barcoded 5' primer along with a J-beta primer mix. TCRdb reprocessed the 5' RACE reads with MiXCR, giving one entry per CDR3 protein. The data contain around 820,000 distinct CDR3 sequences, 25% of them singletons. The same sample was also studied in work on T cells of mothers and their children.

The sequenced sample was blood. These receptors were obtained from a boy aged 10-17 years in good health.

With respect to this clonotype: No conserved phenylalanine or tryptophan is present at the end of the CDR3, so a read error is the likely explanation. The chain is built from TRBV5-6 and TRBJ1-1, with no clear D. CDR3 size: 13 residues. V was pared by 5 bases and J by 3 bases, with 11 bases between. Germline CDR1 is SGHDT and CDR2 is YYEEEE. CDR3 amino acids: CASRLGVHTEAFY. The CDR3 region has the DNA TGTGCCAGCAGACTTGGGGTGCACACTGAAGCTTTCTAT.

V usage is TRBV12-3 or TRBV12-4 and J usage is TRBJ2-1; TRBD2 agrees at 9 bases. Trimming at V came to 10 bases and at J to 8 bases, leaving 12 bases not matched to a gene. The CDR3 spans 14 residues. The CDR3 sequence is CANRTTGLAYEQFF. CDR3 bases: TGTGCCAACAGAACCACGGGACTAGCCTATGAGCAGTTCTTC.

To note about this clonotype: A much more abundant neighbour one base away suggests this may be a read error. The chain employs TRBV7-9 and TRBJ2-5; D tentatively fits TRBD1 or TRBD2 (5 bases each). Germline V gene data show CDR1 as SEHNR and CDR2 as FQNEAQ (reference sequence). CDR3 size: 14 residues. This chain's CDR3 is CASSSGTGLEPQYF. In DNA form, the CDR3 reads TGTGCCAGCAGCTCGGGGACGGGGCTAGAGCCCCAGTACTTC.

This clonotype occurred a few times. This sequence joins TRBV12-3 or TRBV12-4 and TRBJ1-4; perhaps TRBD1 as D (5 bases). V was cut by 7 bases and J by 3 bases, with 15 bases left in between. This CDR3 has 15 amino acids. The CDR3 reads CASTPHGTANEKLFF. The DNA for the CDR3 is TGTGCCAGCACCCCCCACGGGACTGCTAATGAAAAACTGTTTTTT.

About this clonotype: This may be a read error, as it is one base from a much larger clone. This chain uses TRBV7-2 with TRBJ2-5; D possibly uses TRBD1 or TRBD2 (5 bases each). The germline CDR1 and CDR2 sequences are SGHTA and FQGNSA. This CDR3 region has 14 residues. V was clipped by 3 bases and J by 3 bases, with 11 bases between them. This CDR3 is CASSFRDGKETQYF. CDR3 nucleotide sequence: TGTGCCAGCAGCTTCCGGGACGGAAAAGAGACCCAGTACTTC.

There are a few counts of this clonotype. The chain combines TRBV5-5 with TRBJ2-6; perhaps TRBD2 as D (5 bases). V was shortened by 1 base and J by 2 bases, with 10 bases between the two germline ends. The CDR3 has 16 residues. Germline V gives CDR1 SGHKS, CDR2 YYEKEE (reference sequence). DNA of the CDR3: TGTGCCAGCAGCTTGCTTTCCGGGGCTGGGGCCAACGTCCTGACTTTC. Protein: CASSLLSGAGANVLTF.

This clonotype was observed a handful of times. This chain links TRBV15 with TRBJ2-1, with a weak D call TRBD2 (6 bases). The DNA matches TRBJ2-7 better at its end, which makes the J call doubtful. The CDR3 is 16 amino acids. CDR1 LNHNV and CDR2 YYDKDF come from the germline V gene (reference sequence). The CDR3 protein is CATSRLVGGPPSEQYF. In DNA form, the CDR3 reads TGTGCCACCAGCAGACTTGTGGGGGGTCCCCCCTCCGAGCAGTACTTC.

This clonotype has just a few counts. V and J are TRBV6-1 and TRBJ2-7; a possible D gene is TRBD1 (6 bases). V lost 7 bases to trimming and J lost 0 bases, with 16 bases between them. Looked up from germline, CDR1 is MNHNS and CDR2 is SASEGT. This CDR3 is built from 15 residues. Written as DNA, the CDR3 is TGTGCCAGCAATCGAGGGGGAACTAGCTCCTACGAGCAGTACTTC. It encodes CASNRGGTSSYEQYF.

The chain joins TRBV20-1 to TRBJ2-7; D possibly corresponds to TRBD1 (7 bases). Deletions cut 0 bases from V and 2 bases from J, with 17 bases between. CDR1 is DFQATT and CDR2 is SNEGSKA in the germline V gene (reference sequence). This CDR3 region has 16 residues. The CDR3 loop reads CSARDLGRQGPYEQYF. CDR3 bases: TGCAGTGCTAGAGATCTCGGGAGACAGGGCCCCTACGAGCAGTACTTC.

Only a few counts were recorded for this clonotype. The V call is TRBV20-1, the J call TRBJ1-6; no firm D call. The CDR3 is made up of 12 amino acids. V shed 6 bases and J shed 7 bases, with 10 bases lying between them. CDR1 DFQATT and CDR2 SNEGSKA come from the germline V gene (reference sequence). CDR3 DNA: TGCAGTGCCCCCTCCGTAAATTCACCCCTCCACTTT. Amino acids: CSAPSVNSPLHF.

There are a few counts of this clonotype. This sequence joins TRBV5-6 and TRBJ2-1; D may be TRBD1 (6 bases). The length of the CDR3 is 15 residues. V gave up 2 bases and J gave up 4 bases, with 13 bases separating them. In germline, CDR1 is SGHDT, CDR2 YYEEEE. The CDR3 coding sequence is TGTGCCAGCAGCTTTTACTCCACAGGGTACAATGAGCAGTTCTTC. Amino acid sequence: CASSFYSTGYNEQFF.

V and J are TRBV20-1 and TRBJ2-7; perhaps TRBD2 as D (5 bases). The CDR3 length is 15 residues. In germline, CDR1 is DFQATT, CDR2 SNEGSKA (reference sequence). The germline V and J ends were trimmed by 0 bases and 0 bases, with 12 bases remaining between them. For the CDR3, the DNA is TGCAGTGCTAGAGATCCAAAGCGGTCCTCCTACGAGCAGTACTTC. Translation: CSARDPKRSSYEQYF.

The genes are TRBV27 and TRBJ2-7; no definite D call. The CDR3 consists of 13 residues. Germline V gene lookup returns CDR1 MNHEY and CDR2 SMNVEV (reference sequence). V lost 5 bases and J 1 base, leaving 9 bases between the germline ends. This CDR3 is CASSVPNSYEQYF. Here the CDR3 DNA reads TGTGCCAGCAGTGTACCAAATTCCTACGAGCAGTACTTC.

V is TRBV12-3 or TRBV12-4 and J is TRBJ1-4; D is undetermined. V was shortened by 6 bases and J by 7 bases, with 12 bases between the two germline ends. The CDR3 covers 13 residues. The CDR3 reads CASSGRPGEKLFF. CDR3 nucleotide sequence: TGTGCCAGCAGCGGCCGTCCAGGTGAAAAACTGTTTTTT.

The rearrangement uses TRBV20-1 and TRBJ1-2, with D tentatively TRBD1 (6 bases). There are 13 residues in the CDR3. Germline V gene sequence: CDR1 DFQATT, CDR2 SNEGSKA (reference sequence). DNA of the CDR3: TGCAGGCATGGCGACAGGCAGAACTATGGCTACACCTTC. This gives the protein CRHGDRQNYGYTF.

This chain links TRBV20-1 with TRBJ2-6; tentatively, D is TRBD1 or TRBD2 (5 bases each). The CDR3 extends over 15 amino acids. The ends were cut back, 1 base at V and 5 bases at J, with 12 bases in the middle. Germline V lookup: CDR1 DFQATT, CDR2 SNEGSKA (reference sequence). This CDR3 is CSARGPGARANVLTF. The CDR3 nucleotides read TGCAGTGCTAGAGGCCCCGGGGCCCGGGCCAACGTCCTGACTTTC.

This clonotype appeared a few times. The V gene is TRBV28, the J gene TRBJ2-3, with 9 bases that match TRBD1. The trim removed 1 base at V and 4 bases at J, leaving 6 bases unmatched. Germline-derived CDR1 and CDR2 are MDHEN and SYDVKM. This CDR3 has 16 residues. The CDR3 loop is CASSLFTGGVADTQYF. DNA of the CDR3: TGTGCCAGCAGTTTATTTACAGGGGGCGTTGCAGATACGCAGTATTTT. Full variable domain (missing parts from reference TRBV28 and TRBJ2-3): DVKVTQSSRYLVKRTGEKVFLECVQDMDHENMFWYRQDPGLGLRLIYFSYDVKMKEKGDIPEGYSVSREKKERFSLILESASTNQTSMYLCASSLFTGGVADTQYFGPGTRLTVL.

The chain links TRBV10-3 to TRBJ2-1; 9 bases line up with TRBD2. Germline-derived CDR1 and CDR2 are ENHRY and SYGVKD. The CDR3 runs to 12 residues. Trimming at V came to 10 bases and at J to 8 bases, leaving 6 bases not matched to a gene. The CDR3 DNA sequence: TGTGCCACCTTAGCGGGGGTGGATGAGCAGTTCTTC. It translates to CATLAGVDEQFF.

On this clonotype itself: One base away lies a much larger clone, so this may be a sequencing read error. Here the CDR3 reads CTTSRDVSWGMNTEAFF. CDR3 nucleotides: TGTACCACCAGCAGAGATGTGTCCTGGGGGATGAACACTGAAGCTTTCTTT. This chain uses TRBV15 with TRBJ1-1; TRBD1 might be the D (5 bases). This CDR3 contains 17 residues. Looked up from germline, CDR1 is LNHNV and CDR2 is YYDKDF (reference sequence).